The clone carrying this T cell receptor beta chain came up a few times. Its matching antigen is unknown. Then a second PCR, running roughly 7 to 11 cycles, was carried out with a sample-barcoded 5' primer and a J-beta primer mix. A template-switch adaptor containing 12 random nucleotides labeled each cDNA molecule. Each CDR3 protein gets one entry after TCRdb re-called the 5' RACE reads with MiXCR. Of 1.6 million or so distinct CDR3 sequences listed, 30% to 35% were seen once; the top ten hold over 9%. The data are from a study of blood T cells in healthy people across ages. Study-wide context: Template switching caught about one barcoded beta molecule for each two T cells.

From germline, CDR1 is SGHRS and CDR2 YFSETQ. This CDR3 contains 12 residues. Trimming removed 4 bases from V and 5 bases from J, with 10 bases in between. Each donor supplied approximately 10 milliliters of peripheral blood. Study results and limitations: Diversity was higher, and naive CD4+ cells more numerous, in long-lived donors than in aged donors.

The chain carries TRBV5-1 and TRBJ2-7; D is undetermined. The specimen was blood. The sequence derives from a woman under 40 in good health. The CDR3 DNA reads TGCGCCAGCAGCCTTCACACCGACGAGCAGTACTTC. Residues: CASSLHTDEQYF. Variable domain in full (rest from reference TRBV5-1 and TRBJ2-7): KAGVTQTPRYLIKTRGQQVTLSCSPISGHRSVSWYQQTPGQGLQFLFEYFSETQRNKGNFPGRFSGRQFSNSRSEMNVSTLELGDSALYLCASSLHTDEQYFGPGTRLTVT.